Given below is one T cell receptor beta chain in context. Its antigen is unknown. Germline V gene lookup returns CDR1 MNHEY and CDR2 SVGAGI. CDR3 length equals 13 residues. Trimming took off 5 bases at V and 9 bases at J, with 17 bases between the two ends. Samples had at least 6 million PBMCs isolated from them. The source of the sample is a study of blood T cells in healthy people across ages. Study conclusions and caveats: The study found more naive CD4+ cells and higher diversity in long-lived than aged donors. It was held that the diversity estimates obtained from one million T cells were underestimates.

The use of a sample-barcoded 5' primer and a J-beta primer mix characterized a second PCR of 7 to 11 cycles. A single record per CDR3 protein comes from TCRdb applying MiXCR to the 5' RACE reads. This table has some 1.7 million distinct CDR3 sequences, under 30% appearing once. The rearrangement uses TRBV6-5 and TRBJ2-7, with a possible D match to TRBD2 (5 bases). Sequenced sample: blood. The sequence was collected from a woman aged 25 to 39 in good health. This CDR3 is CASSRGLPWGQYF. The CDR3 DNA is TGTGCCAGCAGTCGAGGACTGCCTTGGGGGCAGTACTTC.